The 3 T cell receptor beta chains reported below all come from one sample, sequenced in a study of regulatory T cells in long-lasting Graves disease. The TCR beta library used iRepertoire HTBI primers with Arm-PCR amplification of CDR3. Via MiXCR, TCRdb re-called the multiplex PCR reads, giving one row per CDR3 protein. The sample carries about 530,000 distinct CDR3 sequences, 15% to 20% recorded once. Time point denoted: newly diagnosed GD, antithyroid drugs for less than 3 months. RNA extracted from PBMCs served as the sequencing template. These same data were also listed under a study on T cells in Graves' hyperthyroidism and ophthalmopathy.

Source: peripheral blood mononuclear cells (PBMCs), taken at new diagnosis, from a patient treated with antithyroid drugs. Receptor source: a woman aged 35-60 years with Graves disease.

This sequence joins TRBV20-1 and TRBJ1-5, with D unclear. Germline CDR1 and CDR2: DFQATT and SNEGSKA (reference sequence). V dropped 1 base and J dropped 0 bases, with 7 bases sitting between them. There are 14 residues in the CDR3. The CDR3 nucleotides are TGCAGTGCTAGAGGGGGTTATAGCAATCAGCCCCAGCATTTT. It translates to CSARGGYSNQPQHF.

In this sample, this clonotype turned up a few times. The chain is built from TRBV3-1 and TRBJ1-3, with unresolved D. The CDR3 is made up of 16 amino acids. Trimming took off 6 bases at V and 1 base at J, with 16 bases between the two ends. Germline CDR1 is LGHDT and CDR2 is YNNKEL (reference sequence). CDR3 DNA: TGTGCCAGCAGGGAATCTGGCAGCACGTCTGGAAACACCATATATTTT. Protein product: CASRESGSTSGNTIYF. The variable domain in full, completed from reference TRBV3-1 and TRBJ1-3, reads DTAVSQTPKYLVTQMGNDKSIKCEQNLGHDTMYWYKQDSKKFLKIMFSYNNKELIINETVPNRFSPKSPDKAHLNLHINSLELGDSAVYFCASRESGSTSGNTIYFGEGSWLTVV.

There are many counts of this clonotype. V is TRBV2 and J is TRBJ1-6; D remains ambiguous. Trimming removed 6 bases from V and 11 bases from J, with 8 bases in between. This CDR3 spans 11 amino acids. Per the germline V gene, CDR1 is SNHLY and CDR2 is FYNNEI. The CDR3 nucleotides are TGTGCCAGCAGCCCGATAGCACCCCTCCACTTT. This gives the protein CASSPIAPLHF.